This TCR beta chain was captured by sequencing in a study of response to subunit inactivated influenza vaccine. This clonotype was found many times. MiXCR, run by TCRdb on the RT-PCR reads, gives a single entry per CDR3 protein. The top ten clones hold approximately 8.4% of a sample with approximately 230,000 distinct CDR3 sequences, 9% to 15% of them seen once. Germline-derived CDR1 and CDR2 are SGHNT and YENEEA. Germline trimming cut 5 bases from V and 7 bases from J; bases unmatched to any gene: 16. The CDR3 totals 17 residues. The rearrangement joins TRBV11-3 to TRBJ2-1; 8 bases agree with TRBD2. This clonotype originated in a man aged 45-65 years who received an inactivated influenza vaccine. Here the sequenced sample was non-naive T cells sorted from PBMCs, taken roughly 2 weeks before vaccination. The DNA for the CDR3 is TGTGCCAGCAGCCAATACTACGGGGGGGCGATCGGGAATGAGCAGTTCTTC. Its translation is CASSQYYGGAIGNEQFF.